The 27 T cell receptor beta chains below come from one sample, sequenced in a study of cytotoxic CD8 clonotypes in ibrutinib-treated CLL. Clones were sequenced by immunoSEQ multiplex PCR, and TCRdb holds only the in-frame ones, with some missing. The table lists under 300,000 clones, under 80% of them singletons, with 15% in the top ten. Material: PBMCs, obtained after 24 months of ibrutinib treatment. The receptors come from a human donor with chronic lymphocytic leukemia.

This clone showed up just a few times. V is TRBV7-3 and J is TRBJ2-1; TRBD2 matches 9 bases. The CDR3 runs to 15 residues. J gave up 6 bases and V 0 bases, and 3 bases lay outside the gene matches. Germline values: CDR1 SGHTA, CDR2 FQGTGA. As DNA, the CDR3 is TGTGCCAGCAGCTTAACTAGCGGGAGTTTCAATGAGCAGTTCTTC. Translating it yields CASSLTSGSFNEQFF.

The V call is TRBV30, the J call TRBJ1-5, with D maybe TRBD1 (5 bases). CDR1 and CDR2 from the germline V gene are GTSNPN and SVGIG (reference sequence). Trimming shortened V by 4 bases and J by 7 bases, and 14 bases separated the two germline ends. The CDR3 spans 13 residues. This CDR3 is CAWTDLQGQPQHF. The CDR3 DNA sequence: TGTGCCTGGACTGACCTCCAGGGCCAGCCCCAGCATTTT.

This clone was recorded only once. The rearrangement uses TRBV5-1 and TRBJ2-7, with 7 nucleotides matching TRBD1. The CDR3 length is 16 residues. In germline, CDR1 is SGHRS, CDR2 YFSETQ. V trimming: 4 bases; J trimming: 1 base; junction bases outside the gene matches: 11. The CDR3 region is CASSQTLDRLSYEQYF. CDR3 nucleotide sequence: TGCGCCAGCAGCCAAACGTTGGACAGGCTGTCCTACGAGCAGTACTTC. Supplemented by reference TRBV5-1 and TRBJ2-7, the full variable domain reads KAGVTQTPRYLIKTRGQQVTLSCSPISGHRSVSWYQQTPGQGLQFLFEYFSETQRNKGNFPGRFSGRQFSNSRSEMNVSTLELGDSALYLCASSQTLDRLSYEQYFGPGTRLTVT.

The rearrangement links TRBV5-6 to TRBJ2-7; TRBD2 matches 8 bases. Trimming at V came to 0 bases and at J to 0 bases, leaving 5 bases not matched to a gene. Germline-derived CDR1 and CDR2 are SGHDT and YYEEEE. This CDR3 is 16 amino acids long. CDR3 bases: TGTGCCAGCAGCTTGGGCCTTAGCGGGAACTCCTACGAGCAGTACTTC. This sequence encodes CASSLGLSGNSYEQYF.

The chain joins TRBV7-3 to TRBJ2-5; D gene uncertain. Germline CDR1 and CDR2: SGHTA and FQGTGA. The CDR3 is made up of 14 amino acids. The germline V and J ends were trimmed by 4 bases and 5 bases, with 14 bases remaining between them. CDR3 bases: TGTGCCAGCAGCTCCGACCCCATGGCGGAGACCCAGTACTTC. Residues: CASSSDPMAETQYF.

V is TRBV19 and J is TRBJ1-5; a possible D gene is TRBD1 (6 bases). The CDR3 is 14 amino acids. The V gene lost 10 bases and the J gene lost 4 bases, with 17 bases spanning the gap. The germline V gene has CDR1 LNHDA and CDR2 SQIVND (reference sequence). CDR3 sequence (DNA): TGTGCCACCGATCAGGGGTTTGGTAATCAGCCCCAGCATTTT. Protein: CATDQGFGNQPQHF.

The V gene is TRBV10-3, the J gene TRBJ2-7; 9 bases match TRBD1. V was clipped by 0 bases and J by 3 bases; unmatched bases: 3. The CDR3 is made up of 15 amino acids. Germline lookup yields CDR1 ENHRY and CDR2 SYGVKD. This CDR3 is CAISESGTGSYEQYF. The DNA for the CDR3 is TGTGCCATCAGTGAGTCGGGGACAGGGAGCTACGAGCAGTACTTC.

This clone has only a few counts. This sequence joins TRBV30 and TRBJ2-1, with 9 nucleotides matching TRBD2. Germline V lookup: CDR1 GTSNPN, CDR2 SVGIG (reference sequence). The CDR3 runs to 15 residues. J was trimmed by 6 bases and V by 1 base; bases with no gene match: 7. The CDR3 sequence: CAWSDHAGGPNEQFF. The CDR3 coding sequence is TGTGCCTGGAGTGATCATGCGGGAGGGCCCAATGAGCAGTTCTTC.

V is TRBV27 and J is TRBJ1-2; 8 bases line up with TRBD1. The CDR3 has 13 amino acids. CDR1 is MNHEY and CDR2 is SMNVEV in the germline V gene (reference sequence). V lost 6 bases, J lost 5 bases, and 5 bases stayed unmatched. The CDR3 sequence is CASSQGAPYGYTF. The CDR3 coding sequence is TGTGCCAGCAGCCAGGGGGCCCCTTATGGCTACACCTTC.

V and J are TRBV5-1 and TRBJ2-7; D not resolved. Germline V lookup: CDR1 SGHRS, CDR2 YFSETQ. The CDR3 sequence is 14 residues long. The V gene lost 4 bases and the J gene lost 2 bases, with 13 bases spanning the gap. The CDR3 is CASSLSGVPYEQYF. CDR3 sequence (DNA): TGCGCCAGCAGCCTTTCCGGAGTACCCTACGAGCAGTACTTC.

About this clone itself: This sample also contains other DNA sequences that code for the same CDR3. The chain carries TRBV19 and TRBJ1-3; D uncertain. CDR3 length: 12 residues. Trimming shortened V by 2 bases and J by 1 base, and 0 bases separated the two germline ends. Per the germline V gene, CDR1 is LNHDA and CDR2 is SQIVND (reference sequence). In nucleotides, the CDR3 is TGTGCCAGTAGTATATCTGGAAACACCATATATTTT. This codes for CASSISGNTIYF.

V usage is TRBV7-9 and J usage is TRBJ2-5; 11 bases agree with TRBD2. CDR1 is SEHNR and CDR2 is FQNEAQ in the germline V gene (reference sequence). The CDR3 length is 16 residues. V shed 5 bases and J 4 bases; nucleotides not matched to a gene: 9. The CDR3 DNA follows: TGTGCCAGCAGCCCCTTTAGACTAGCGGGATTAGAGACCCAGTACTTC. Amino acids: CASSPFRLAGLETQYF.

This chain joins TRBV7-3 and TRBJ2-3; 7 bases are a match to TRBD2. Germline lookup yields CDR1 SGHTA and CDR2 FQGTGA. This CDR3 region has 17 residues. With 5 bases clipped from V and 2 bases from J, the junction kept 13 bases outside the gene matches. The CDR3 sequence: CASSRMGGGPFTDTQYF. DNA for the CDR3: TGTGCCAGCAGCCGCATGGGGGGAGGGCCTTTCACAGATACGCAGTATTTT. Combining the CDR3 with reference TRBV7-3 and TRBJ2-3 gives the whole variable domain GAGVSQTPSNKVTEKGKYVELRCDPISGHTALYWYRQSLGQGPEFLIYFQGTGAADDSGLPNDRFFAVRPEGSVSTLKIQRTERGDSAVYLCASSRMGGGPFTDTQYFGPGTRLTVL.

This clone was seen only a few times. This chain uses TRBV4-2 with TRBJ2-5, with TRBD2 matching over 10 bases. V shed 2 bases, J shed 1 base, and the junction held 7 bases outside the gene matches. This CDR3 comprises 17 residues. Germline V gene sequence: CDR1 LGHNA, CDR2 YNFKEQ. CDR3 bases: TGTGCCAGCAGCCAATCCCTAGCGGGAGACCTCCAAGAGACCCAGTACTTC. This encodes CASSQSLAGDLQETQYF.

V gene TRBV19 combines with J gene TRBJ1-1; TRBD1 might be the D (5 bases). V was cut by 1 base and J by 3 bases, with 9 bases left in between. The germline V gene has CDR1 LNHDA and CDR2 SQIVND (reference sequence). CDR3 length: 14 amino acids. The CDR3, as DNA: TGTGCCAGTAGTATAGGCGGGGGATACACTGAAGCTTTCTTT. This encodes CASSIGGGYTEAFF.

The CDR3 region has the DNA TGTGCCAGCTCTCTCGGCGGGGCCACAGATACGCAGTATTTT. This gives the protein CASSLGGATDTQYF. This chain joins TRBV11-3 and TRBJ2-3; a possible D gene is TRBD2 (6 bases). This CDR3 has 14 residues. Trimming removed 8 bases from V and 2 bases from J, with 14 bases in between. Per germline, CDR1 SGHNT and CDR2 YENEEA.

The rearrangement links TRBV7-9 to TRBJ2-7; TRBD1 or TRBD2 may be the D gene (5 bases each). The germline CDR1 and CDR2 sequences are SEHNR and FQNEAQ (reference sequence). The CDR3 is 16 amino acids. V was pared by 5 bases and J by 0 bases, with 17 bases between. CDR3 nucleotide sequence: TGTGCCAGCAGCAGAATTGGGCCAGGGAGCTCCTACGAGCAGTACTTC. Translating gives CASSRIGPGSSYEQYF.

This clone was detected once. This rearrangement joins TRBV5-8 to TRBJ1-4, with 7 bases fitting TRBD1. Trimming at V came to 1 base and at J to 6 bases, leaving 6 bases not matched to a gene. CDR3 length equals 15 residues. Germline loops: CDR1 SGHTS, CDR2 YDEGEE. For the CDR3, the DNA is TGTGCCAGCAGCTTGAGAGGGGGCGTAGATGAAAAACTGTTTTTT. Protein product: CASSLRGGVDEKLFF.

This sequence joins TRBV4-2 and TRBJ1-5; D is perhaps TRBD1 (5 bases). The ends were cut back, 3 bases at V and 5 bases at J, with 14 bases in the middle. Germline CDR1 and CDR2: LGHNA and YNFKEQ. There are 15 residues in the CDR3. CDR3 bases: TGTGCCAGCAGCCAGCGTCAGGGAGGCGATCAGCCCCAGCATTTT. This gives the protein CASSQRQGGDQPQHF.

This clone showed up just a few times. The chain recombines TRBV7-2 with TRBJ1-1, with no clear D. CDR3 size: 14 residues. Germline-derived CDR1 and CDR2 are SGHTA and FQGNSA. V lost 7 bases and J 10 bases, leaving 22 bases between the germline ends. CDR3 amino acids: CASTAGGLMVGAFF. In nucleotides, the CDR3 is TGTGCCAGCACAGCCGGAGGCCTAATGGTTGGAGCTTTCTTT. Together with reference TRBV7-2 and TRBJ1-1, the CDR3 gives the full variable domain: GAGVSQSPSNKVTEKGKDVELRCDPISGHTALYWYRQSLGQGLEFLIYFQGNSAPDKSGLPSDRFSAERTGGSVSTLTIQRTQQEDSAVYLCASTAGGLMVGAFFGQGTRLTVV.

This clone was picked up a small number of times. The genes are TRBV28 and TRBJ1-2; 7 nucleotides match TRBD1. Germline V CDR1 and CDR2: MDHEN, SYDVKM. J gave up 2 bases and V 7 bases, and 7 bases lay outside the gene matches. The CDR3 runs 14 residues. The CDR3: CASTMEGANYGYTF. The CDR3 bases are TGTGCCAGCACCATGGAGGGGGCGAACTATGGCTACACCTTC.

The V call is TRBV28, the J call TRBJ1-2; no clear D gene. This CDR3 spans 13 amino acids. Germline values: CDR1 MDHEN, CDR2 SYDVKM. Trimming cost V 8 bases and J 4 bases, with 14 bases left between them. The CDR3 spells CASGMGATYGYTF. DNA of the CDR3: TGTGCCAGCGGAATGGGCGCTACCTATGGCTACACCTTC.

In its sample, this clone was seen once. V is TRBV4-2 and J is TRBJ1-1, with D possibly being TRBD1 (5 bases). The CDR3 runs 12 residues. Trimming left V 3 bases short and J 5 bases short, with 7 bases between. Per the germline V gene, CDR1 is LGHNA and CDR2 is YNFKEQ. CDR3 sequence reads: CASSQGQTEAFF. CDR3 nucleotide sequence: TGTGCCAGCAGCCAGGGGCAAACTGAAGCTTTCTTT.

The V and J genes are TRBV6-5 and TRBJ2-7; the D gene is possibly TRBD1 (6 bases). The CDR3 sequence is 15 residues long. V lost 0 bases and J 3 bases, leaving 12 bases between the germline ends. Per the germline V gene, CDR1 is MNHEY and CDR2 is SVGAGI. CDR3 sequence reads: CASSYSNRVVYEQYF. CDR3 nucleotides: TGTGCCAGCAGTTACTCGAACAGGGTGGTCTACGAGCAGTACTTC.

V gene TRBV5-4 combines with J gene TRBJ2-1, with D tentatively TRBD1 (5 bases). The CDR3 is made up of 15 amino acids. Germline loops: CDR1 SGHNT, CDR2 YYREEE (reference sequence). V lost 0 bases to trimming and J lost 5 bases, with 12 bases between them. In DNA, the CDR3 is TGTGCCAGCAGCTTGGAGAGTCGACAGCACAATGAGCAGTTCTTC. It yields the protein CASSLESRQHNEQFF.

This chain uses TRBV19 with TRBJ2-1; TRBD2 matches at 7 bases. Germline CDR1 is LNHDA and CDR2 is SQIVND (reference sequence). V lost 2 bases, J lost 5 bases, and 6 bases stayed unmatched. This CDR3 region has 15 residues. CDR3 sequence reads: CASSITQAGDNEQFF. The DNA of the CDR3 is TGTGCCAGTAGTATAACTCAGGCGGGAGACAATGAGCAGTTCTTC.

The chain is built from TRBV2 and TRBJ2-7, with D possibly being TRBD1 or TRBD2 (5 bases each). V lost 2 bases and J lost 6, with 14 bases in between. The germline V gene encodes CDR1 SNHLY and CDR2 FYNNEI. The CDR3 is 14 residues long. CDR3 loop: CASSERGALFEQYF. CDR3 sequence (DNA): TGTGCCAGCAGTGAAAGAGGGGCCCTCTTCGAGCAGTACTTC.